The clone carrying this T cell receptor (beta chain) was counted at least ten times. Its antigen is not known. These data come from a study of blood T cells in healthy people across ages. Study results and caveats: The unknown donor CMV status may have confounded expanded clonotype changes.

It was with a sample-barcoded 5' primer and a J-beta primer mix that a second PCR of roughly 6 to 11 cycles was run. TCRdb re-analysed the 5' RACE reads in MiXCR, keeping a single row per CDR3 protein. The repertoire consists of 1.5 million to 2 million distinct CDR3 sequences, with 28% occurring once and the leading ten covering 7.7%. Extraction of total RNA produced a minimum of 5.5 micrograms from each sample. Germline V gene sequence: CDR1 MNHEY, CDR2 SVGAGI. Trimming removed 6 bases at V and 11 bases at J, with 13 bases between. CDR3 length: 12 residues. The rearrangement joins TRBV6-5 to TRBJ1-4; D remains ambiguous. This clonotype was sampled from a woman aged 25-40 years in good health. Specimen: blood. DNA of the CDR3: TGTGCCAGCAGAAGCCCATTTTGGAAACTGTTTTTT. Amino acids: CASRSPFWKLFF.